A single sample is the source of the 27 T cell receptor beta chains below, sequenced in a study of control samples from healthy donors and cancer patients. Profiled with immunoSEQ multiplex PCR; TCRdb holds only in-frame clones, not every one. This table has roughly 170,000 clones, 91% appearing once. Material for sequencing was blood. The source is a woman in her 40s in good health.

The J gene is TRBJ2-7, the V gene TRBV4-1; tentative D call: TRBD2 (5 bases). The V end was cut by 1 base, the J end by 2 bases, with 12 bases between. This CDR3 has 15 residues. Germline V gene lookup returns CDR1 MGHRA and CDR2 YSYEKL. CDR3 residues: CASSQGTGPAYEQYF. DNA of the CDR3: TGCGCCAGCAGCCAAGGGACTGGGCCAGCCTACGAGCAGTACTTC.

The chain employs TRBV11-2 and TRBJ1-4; TRBD1 aligns across 9 bases. Germline V gene lookup returns CDR1 SGHAT and CDR2 FQNNGV. Trimming cost V 5 bases and J 8 bases; bases outside gene matches: 9. This CDR3 has 15 amino acids. The CDR3 loop reads CASSQGQGRWEKLFF. CDR3 nucleotide sequence: TGTGCCAGCAGCCAGGGACAGGGTCGTTGGGAAAAACTGTTTTTT.

This chain connects TRBV6-5 to TRBJ1-2; the D gene is possibly TRBD1 (6 bases). V dropped 8 bases and J dropped 8 bases, with 21 bases sitting between them. The CDR3 totals 14 residues. Germline-derived CDR1 and CDR2 are MNHEY and SVGAGI. CDR3 nucleotide sequence: TGTGCCAGCGACCGAGACGGGGGGCTGCGGGGCTACACCTTC. Protein: CASDRDGGLRGYTF.

V usage is TRBV6-6 and J usage is TRBJ1-5, with D possibly TRBD1 on 5 matching bases. V lost 5 bases to trimming and J lost 8 bases, with 7 bases between them. The CDR3 length is 11 residues. The germline gives CDR1 MNHNY, CDR2 SVGAGI (reference sequence). CDR3 nucleotide sequence: TGTGCCAGCAGTATAGGGGAGCCCCAGCATTTT. It encodes CASSIGEPQHF.

The chain recombines TRBV4-2 with TRBJ1-4, with D tentatively TRBD1 (5 bases). CDR1 and CDR2 (germline): LGHNA, YNFKEQ. The CDR3 extends over 13 amino acids. Deletions cut 1 base from V and 6 bases from J, with 6 bases between. The CDR3: CASSQVGDEKLFF. The CDR3 nucleotides read TGTGCCAGCAGCCAAGTGGGGGATGAAAAACTGTTTTTT.

This clone showed up just a few times. This chain uses TRBV5-4 with TRBJ2-7; 7 bases align to TRBD1. CDR1 and CDR2 (germline): SGHNT, YYREEE (reference sequence). Losses at the gene ends were 4 bases for V and 0 bases for J; bases not matched to a gene: 7. The CDR3 is made up of 15 amino acids. DNA of the CDR3: TGTGCCAGCAGCCGAGACAGGGCAACCTCCTACGAGCAGTACTTC. It yields the protein CASSRDRATSYEQYF.

The chain employs TRBV2 and TRBJ2-7, with 7 bases fitting TRBD1. J was trimmed by 1 base and V by 6 bases; bases with no gene match: 3. The CDR3 contains 13 residues. Germline V gene lookup returns CDR1 SNHLY and CDR2 FYNNEI. The CDR3 coding sequence is TGTGCCAGCAGCCGGGGACAGTCCTACGAGCAGTACTTC. It is translated as CASSRGQSYEQYF.

The J gene is TRBJ1-2, the V gene TRBV5-4; TRBD1 might be the D (6 bases). The CDR3 has 15 amino acids. The V and J ends lost 0 bases and 3 bases respectively, with 12 bases between them. Germline V lookup: CDR1 SGHNT, CDR2 YYREEE (reference sequence). The CDR3 region has the DNA TGTGCCAGCAGCTTGGCCGGGGGGCAAGACTATGGCTACACCTTC. This codes for CASSLAGGQDYGYTF. Full variable domain (rest looked up from reference TRBV5-4 and TRBJ1-2): ETGVTQSPTHLIKTRGQQVTLRCSSQSGHNTVSWYQQALGQGPQFIFQYYREEENGRGNFPPRFSGLQFPNYSSELNVNALELDDSALYLCASSLAGGQDYGYTFGSGTRLTVV.

The J gene is TRBJ2-7, the V gene TRBV5-4; 9 positions match TRBD2. CDR1 is SGHNT and CDR2 is YYREEE in the germline V gene (reference sequence). The CDR3 spans 16 residues. Trimming took 0 bases from V and 3 from J; bases not matched to a gene: 7. CDR3 sequence (DNA): TGTGCCAGCAGCTTGGTTGCGGGGGGGGCCTACTACGAGCAGTACTTC. Amino acid sequence: CASSLVAGGAYYEQYF.

V usage is TRBV25-1 and J usage is TRBJ2-7; 10 bases map to TRBD1. V was pared by 2 bases and J by 7 bases, with 5 bases of the junction left unmatched. CDR1 is MGHDK and CDR2 is SYGVNS in the germline V gene. This CDR3 comprises 14 residues. CDR3 loop: CASSEDRGPREQYF. The CDR3 DNA reads as TGTGCCAGCAGTGAAGACAGGGGGCCGAGGGAGCAGTACTTC.

This clone was detected a few times. The chain carries TRBV2 and TRBJ2-7, with D uncertain. The V and J ends lost 7 bases and 3 bases respectively, with 7 bases between them. CDR1 and CDR2 from the germline V gene are SNHLY and FYNNEI. This CDR3 has 11 residues. Here the CDR3 reads CASTPNYEQYF. Written as DNA, the CDR3 is TGTGCCAGCACTCCTAACTACGAGCAGTACTTC.

The chain couples TRBV7-9 to TRBJ2-4; 8 positions match TRBD2. From germline, CDR1 is SEHNR and CDR2 FQNEAQ (reference sequence). The CDR3 covers 13 residues. J was trimmed by 5 bases and V by 8 bases; bases with no gene match: 5. The DNA for the CDR3 is TGTGCCAGCGGCCGGGGGGGAGAAAACATTCAGTACTTC. Amino acids: CASGRGGENIQYF.

V usage is TRBV19 and J usage is TRBJ1-5; 11 bases fit TRBD1. V was pared by 4 bases and J by 3 bases, with 8 bases of the junction left unmatched. Per the germline V gene, CDR1 is LNHDA and CDR2 is SQIVND (reference sequence). The CDR3 contains 17 residues. The CDR3 nucleotides read TGTGCCAGTAGTACTGCCGGGACAGGGGGGGCCAATCAGCCCCAGCATTTT. This translates into CASSTAGTGGANQPQHF.

V gene TRBV5-4 combines with J gene TRBJ2-7; D assignment may be TRBD1 or TRBD2 (6 bases each). V was shortened by 4 bases and J by 3 bases, with 17 bases between the two germline ends. CDR3 length: 15 residues. CDR1 is SGHNT, CDR2 YYREEE, per germline (reference sequence). The DNA of the CDR3 is TGTGCCAGCAGCCTAGACCCGGGGGCGATCTACGAGCAGTACTTC. Translating gives CASSLDPGAIYEQYF.

The rearrangement joins TRBV27 to TRBJ2-3, with 7 bases fitting TRBD2. The CDR3 is 13 amino acids. Germline V gene lookup returns CDR1 MNHEY and CDR2 SMNVEV (reference sequence). The junction had 4 bases not matched to a gene; V was cut back by 6 bases and J by 4 bases. CDR3 protein: CASRAGRADTQYF. The CDR3 region has the DNA TGTGCCAGCAGGGCAGGGAGGGCAGATACGCAGTATTTT.

The chain employs TRBV13 and TRBJ2-3; D gene uncertain. The CDR3 is 14 residues long. V shed 0 bases and J shed 1 base, with 5 bases lying between them. Germline CDR1 is PRHDT and CDR2 is FYEKMQ (reference sequence). The CDR3 spells CASSLGRGTDTQYF. CDR3 in DNA: TGTGCCAGCAGCTTAGGTCGGGGCACAGATACGCAGTATTTT. The variable domain in full, with the rest retrieved from reference TRBV13 and TRBJ2-3, is AAGVIQSPRHLIKEKRETATLKCYPIPRHDTVYWYQQGPGQDPQFLISFYEKMQSDKGSIPDRFSAQQFSDYHSELNMSSLELGDSALYFCASSLGRGTDTQYFGPGTRLTVL.

V is TRBV19 and J is TRBJ2-5; D remains unclear. The CDR3 totals 17 residues. Germline loops: CDR1 LNHDA, CDR2 SQIVND (reference sequence). V was pared by 2 bases and J by 1 base, with 17 bases between. CDR3 sequence reads: CASSIFGRQTSQETQYF. For the CDR3, the DNA is TGTGCCAGTAGTATATTTGGACGGCAGACCTCCCAAGAGACCCAGTACTTC.

The chain uses TRBV6-6 and TRBJ1-5, with D tentatively TRBD1 (5 bases). Trimming stripped 1 base from V and 4 bases from J, with 8 bases between. Per the germline V gene, CDR1 is MNHNY and CDR2 is SVGAGI (reference sequence). The CDR3 totals 14 residues. The CDR3 DNA is TGTGCCAGCAGTTACTTAGAGGGGAATCAGCCCCAGCATTTT. Translating it yields CASSYLEGNQPQHF.

This clone occurred once. This chain links TRBV19 with TRBJ2-7; possible D gene TRBD1, 6 bases. CDR1 and CDR2 from the germline V gene are LNHDA and SQIVND (reference sequence). The CDR3 totals 15 residues. V was trimmed by 3 bases and J by 3 bases, leaving 15 bases between them. In nucleotides, the CDR3 is TGTGCCAGTAGTATTAATCCGGGACAAATCTACGAGCAGTACTTC. Translating it yields CASSINPGQIYEQYF.

The rearrangement links TRBV11-2 to TRBJ1-1; 8 bases agree with TRBD1. The germline CDR1 and CDR2 sequences are SGHAT and FQNNGV. J was trimmed by 7 bases and V by 5 bases; bases with no gene match: 6. This CDR3 has 13 amino acids. The CDR3 DNA reads TGTGCCAGCAGCCCCGGACAGGGTTTTGAAGCTTTCTTT. It is translated as CASSPGQGFEAFF.

V usage is TRBV6-5 and J usage is TRBJ1-1; possibly TRBD1 for D (5 bases). Trimming took off 5 bases at V and 5 bases at J, with 12 bases between the two ends. The CDR3 has 13 residues. Germline V gives CDR1 MNHEY, CDR2 SVGAGI. CDR3 loop: CASSKTQGTEAFF. In nucleotides, the CDR3 is TGTGCCAGCAGTAAGACGCAGGGAACTGAAGCTTTCTTT.

This chain links TRBV4-1 with TRBJ2-1, with D unresolved. Between the trimmed V and J ends, which lost 3 bases and 0 bases, there was a span of 15 bases. Looked up from germline, CDR1 is MGHRA and CDR2 is YSYEKL. The CDR3 is 17 amino acids. The CDR3 spells CASSHPLGFSSYNEQFF. CDR3 coding DNA: TGCGCCAGCAGCCACCCCTTGGGATTCAGCTCCTACAATGAGCAGTTCTTC.

The V gene is TRBV5-1, the J gene TRBJ1-3; D gene unclear. CDR1 and CDR2 from the germline V gene are SGHRS and YFSETQ. V was shortened by 2 bases and J by 0 bases, with 12 bases between the two germline ends. This CDR3 has 16 amino acids. CDR3: CASSFAGPSSGNTIYF. CDR3 sequence (DNA): TGCGCCAGCAGCTTCGCCGGGCCAAGCTCTGGAAACACCATATATTTT.

The chain combines TRBV4-1 with TRBJ1-1, with D hard to call. The CDR3 length is 15 residues. CDR1 is MGHRA, CDR2 YSYEKL, per germline. V shed 0 bases and J shed 3 bases, with 11 bases lying between them. CDR3 protein: CASSQDSSSHTEAFF. The CDR3 DNA reads TGCGCCAGCAGCCAAGATTCCTCCAGTCACACTGAAGCTTTCTTT.

The chain combines TRBV6-2 or TRBV6-3 with TRBJ1-2; D is undetermined. Germline lookup yields CDR1 MNHEY and CDR2 SVGEGT. This CDR3 has 17 residues. The V end lost 4 bases, the J end lost 3 bases, and 21 bases lay between the germline ends. The CDR3 sequence: CASSLPPTLRQDYGYTF. In DNA, the CDR3 is TGTGCCAGCAGTTTACCCCCGACCCTCCGGCAGGACTATGGCTACACCTTC.

This clone was found once. J is TRBJ2-5 and V is TRBV6-6; possibly TRBD2 for D (7 bases). This CDR3 spans 16 amino acids. Germline V lookup: CDR1 MNHNY, CDR2 SVGAGI (reference sequence). V lost 6 bases, J lost 1 base, and 18 bases lay in between. In DNA form, the CDR3 reads TGTGCCAGCAGGTTTGACCGGGGGGCTATCCAAGAGACCCAGTACTTC. It codes for CASRFDRGAIQETQYF.

The chain carries TRBV6-5 and TRBJ2-7; 7 nucleotides line up with TRBD2. CDR3 length: 15 amino acids. Germline CDR1 and CDR2: MNHEY and SVGAGI. The J segment lost 3 bases and the V segment lost 7 bases, leaving 12 bases of the junction unmatched. This chain's CDR3 is CASTPRLAKNYEQYF. The DNA of the CDR3 is TGTGCCAGCACTCCCCGACTAGCTAAAAACTACGAGCAGTACTTC.